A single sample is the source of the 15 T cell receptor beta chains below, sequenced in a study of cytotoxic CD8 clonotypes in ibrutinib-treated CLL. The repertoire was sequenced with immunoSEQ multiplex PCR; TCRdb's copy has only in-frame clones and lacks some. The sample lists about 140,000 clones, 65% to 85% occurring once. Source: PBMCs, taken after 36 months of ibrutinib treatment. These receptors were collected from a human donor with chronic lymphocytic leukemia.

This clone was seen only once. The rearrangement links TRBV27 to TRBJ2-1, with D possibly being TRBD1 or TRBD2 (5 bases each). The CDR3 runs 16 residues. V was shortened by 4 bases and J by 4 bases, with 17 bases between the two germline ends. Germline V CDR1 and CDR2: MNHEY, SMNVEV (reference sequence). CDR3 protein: CASSSPGQGRYNEQFF. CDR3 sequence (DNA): TGTGCCAGCAGTTCCCCGGGGCAGGGAAGATACAATGAGCAGTTCTTC.

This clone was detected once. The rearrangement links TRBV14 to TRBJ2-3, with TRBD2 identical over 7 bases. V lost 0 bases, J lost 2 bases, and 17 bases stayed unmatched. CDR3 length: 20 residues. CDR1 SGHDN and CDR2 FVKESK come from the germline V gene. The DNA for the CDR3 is TGTGCCAGCAGCCAAGATCTTGTGGGTACTAGCGTGCTCTCCACAGATACGCAGTATTTT. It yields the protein CASSQDLVGTSVLSTDTQYF.

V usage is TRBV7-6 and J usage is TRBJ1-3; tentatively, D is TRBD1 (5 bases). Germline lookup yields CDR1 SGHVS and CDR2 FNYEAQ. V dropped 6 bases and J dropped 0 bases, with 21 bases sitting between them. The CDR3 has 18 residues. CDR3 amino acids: CASRQTPGQANSGNTIYF. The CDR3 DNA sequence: TGTGCCAGCAGACAAACACCGGGGCAGGCTAACTCTGGAAACACCATATATTTT.

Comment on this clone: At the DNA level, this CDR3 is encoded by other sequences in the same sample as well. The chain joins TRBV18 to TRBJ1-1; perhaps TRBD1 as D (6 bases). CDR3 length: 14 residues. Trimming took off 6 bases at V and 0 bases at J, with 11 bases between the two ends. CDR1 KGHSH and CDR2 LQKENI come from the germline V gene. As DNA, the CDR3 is TGTGCCAGCTCGCCCGGACAGATGAACACTGAAGCTTTCTTT. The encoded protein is CASSPGQMNTEAFF.

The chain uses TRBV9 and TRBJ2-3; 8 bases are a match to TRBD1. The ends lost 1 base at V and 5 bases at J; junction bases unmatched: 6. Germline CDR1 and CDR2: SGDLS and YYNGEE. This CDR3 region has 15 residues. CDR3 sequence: CASSVHGQGEDTQYF. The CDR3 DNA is TGTGCCAGCAGCGTACACGGACAGGGAGAAGATACGCAGTATTTT.

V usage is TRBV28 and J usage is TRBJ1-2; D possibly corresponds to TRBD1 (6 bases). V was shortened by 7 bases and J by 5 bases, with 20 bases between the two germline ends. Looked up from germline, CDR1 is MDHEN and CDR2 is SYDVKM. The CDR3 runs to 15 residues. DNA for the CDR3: TGTGCCAGCACCGGAACAGGGCGTAACCCATATGGCTACACCTTC. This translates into CASTGTGRNPYGYTF.

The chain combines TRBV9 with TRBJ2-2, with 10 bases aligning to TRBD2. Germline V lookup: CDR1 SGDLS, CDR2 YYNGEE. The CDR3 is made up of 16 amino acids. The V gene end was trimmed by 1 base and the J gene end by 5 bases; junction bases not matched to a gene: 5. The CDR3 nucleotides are TGTGCCAGCAGCGTACTAGCGGGAGTACGGACCGGGGAGCTGTTTTTT. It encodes CASSVLAGVRTGELFF.

CDR3 residues: CASSSLGGGNTEAFF. CDR3 DNA sequence: TGCGCCAGCAGTTCCCTGGGGGGAGGGAACACTGAAGCTTTCTTT. V gene TRBV10-2 combines with J gene TRBJ1-1, with D perhaps matching TRBD1 (5 bases). CDR1 is WSHSY and CDR2 is SAAADI in the germline V gene. The CDR3 covers 15 residues. The V end lost 5 bases, the J end lost 1 base, and 14 bases lay between the germline ends.

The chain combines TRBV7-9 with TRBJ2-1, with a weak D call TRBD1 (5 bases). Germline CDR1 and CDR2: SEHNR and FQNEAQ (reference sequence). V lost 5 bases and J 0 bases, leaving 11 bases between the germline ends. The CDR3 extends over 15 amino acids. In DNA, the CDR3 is TGTGCCAGCAGCGACAGTCTACGCTCCTACAATGAGCAGTTCTTC. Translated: CASSDSLRSYNEQFF.

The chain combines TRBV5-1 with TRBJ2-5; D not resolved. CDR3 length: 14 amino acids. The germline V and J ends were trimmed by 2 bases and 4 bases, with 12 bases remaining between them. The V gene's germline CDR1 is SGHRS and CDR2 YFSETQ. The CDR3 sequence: CASSLSSPRETQYF. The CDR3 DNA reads TGCGCCAGCAGCTTAAGCAGCCCGAGAGAGACCCAGTACTTC.

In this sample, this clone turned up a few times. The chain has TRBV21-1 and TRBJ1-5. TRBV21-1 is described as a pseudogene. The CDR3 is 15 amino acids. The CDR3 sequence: CASTRDSSSNQPQHF. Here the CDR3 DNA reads TGTGCCAGCACCCGGGACTCCAGTAGCAATCAGCCCCAGCATTTT.

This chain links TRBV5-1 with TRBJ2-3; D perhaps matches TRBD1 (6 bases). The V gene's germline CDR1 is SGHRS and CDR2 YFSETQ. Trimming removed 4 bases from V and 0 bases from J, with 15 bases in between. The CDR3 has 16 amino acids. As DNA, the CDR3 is TGCGCCAGCAGCAGAGACGGACAGCTTAGCACAGATACGCAGTATTTT. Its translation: CASSRDGQLSTDTQYF.

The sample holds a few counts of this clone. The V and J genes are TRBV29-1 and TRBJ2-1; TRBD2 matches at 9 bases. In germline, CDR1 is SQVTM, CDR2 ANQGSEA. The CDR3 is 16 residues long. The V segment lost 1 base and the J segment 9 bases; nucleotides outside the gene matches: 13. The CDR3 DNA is TGCAGCGTTGAAGTATTAGCGGGGGTGTTGATGGGTGAGCAGTTCTTC. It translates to CSVEVLAGVLMGEQFF.

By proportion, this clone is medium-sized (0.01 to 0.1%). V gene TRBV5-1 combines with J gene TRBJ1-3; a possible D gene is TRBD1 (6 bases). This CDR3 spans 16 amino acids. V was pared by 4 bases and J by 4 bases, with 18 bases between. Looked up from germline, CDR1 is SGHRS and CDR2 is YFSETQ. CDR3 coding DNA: TGCGCCAGCAGCCCCGACCCAGGGGCGTTGGGAAACACCATATATTTT. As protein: CASSPDPGALGNTIYF.

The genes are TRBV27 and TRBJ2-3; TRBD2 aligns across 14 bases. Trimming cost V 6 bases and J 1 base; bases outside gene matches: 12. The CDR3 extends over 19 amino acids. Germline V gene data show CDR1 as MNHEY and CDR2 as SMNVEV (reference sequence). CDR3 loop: CASSETSGGASHGTDTQYF. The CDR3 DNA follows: TGTGCCAGCAGCGAGACTAGCGGGGGGGCCTCCCACGGCACAGATACGCAGTATTTT.